The subject of this entry is one T cell receptor (beta chain). The CDR3 length is 14 residues. V was shortened by 3 bases and J by 1 base, with 9 bases between the two germline ends. Germline V gene lookup returns CDR1 SNHLY and CDR2 FYNNEI. This sample was included in a study of blood T cell repertoires in COVID-19. Overall study: The United States, Italy and Spain provided the acute and convalescent COVID-19 samples. Sample material is recorded as cDNA or gDNA derived from T cells, B-cell-depleted T cells, or PBMCs.

Original handling: From reference gene primer amplification, estimates of nucleated cell counts were derived. Measured with immunoSEQ multiplex PCR; TCRdb has only the in-frame clones, and not every one. V and J calls and clone size are given by that table; D and trimming were obtained from the DNA. Among roughly 280,000 clones, about 85% were seen once, and the ten largest hold 3.5% to 5%. The sequence was obtained from a man aged 60 to 69 with acute or convalescent COVID-19. Sequencing was carried out using peripheral blood. V gene TRBV2 combines with J gene TRBJ2-5; D is uncertain. The CDR3 loop is CASSEAVAQETQYF. CDR3 in DNA: TGTGCCAGCAGTGAGGCAGTCGCCCAAGAGACCCAGTACTTC.